The 24 T cell receptor beta chains below were found in one sample sequenced in a study of blood T cell repertoires in COVID-19. Sequencing used immunoSEQ multiplex PCR; TCRdb keeps in-frame clones, though not all of them. Altogether approximately 190,000 clones are present, roughly 84% being singletons, with the ten largest covering around 2.9%. The sequenced sample was PBMCs or T cells enriched from blood (not recorded which). These receptor sequences come from a woman aged 25 to 39 who had been exposed to COVID-19.

The rearrangement uses TRBV10-3 and TRBJ1-1, with TRBD1 matching over 8 bases. The CDR3 is 16 amino acids. The trim removed 3 bases at V and 0 bases at J, leaving 6 bases unmatched. Germline V gives CDR1 ENHRY, CDR2 SYGVKD. The CDR3 loop reads CAISDPHRGMNTEAFF. DNA of the CDR3: TGTGCCATCAGTGACCCTCACAGGGGGATGAACACTGAAGCTTTCTTT.

This clone was seen a few times. The chain carries TRBV6-5 and TRBJ1-6; 8 nucleotides align to TRBD1. V was pared by 6 bases and J by 9 bases, with 4 bases of the junction left unmatched. Germline V gives CDR1 MNHEY, CDR2 SVGAGI. There are 13 residues in the CDR3. CDR3 coding DNA: TGTGCCAGCAGAGGACAGGGTGGTTCACCCCTCCACTTT. Translated, it gives CASRGQGGSPLHF.

The V call is TRBV2, the J call TRBJ2-1; 11 nucleotides match TRBD1. Germline CDR1 reads SNHLY; CDR2 reads FYNNEI. There are 15 residues in the CDR3. Trimming cost V 5 bases and J 5 bases; bases outside gene matches: 5. The CDR3 DNA reads TGTGCCAGCAGTCTGGGACAGGGGGAGCACAATGAGCAGTTCTTC. Protein product: CASSLGQGEHNEQFF.

In DNA, the CDR3 is TGTGCCGGGGAGCAGCCGCCTAGCACAGATACGCAGTATTTT. Protein sequence: CAGEQPPSTDTQYF. The chain has TRBV7-9 and TRBJ2-3, with D possibly TRBD2 on 5 matching bases. V lost 11 bases and J 0 bases, leaving 15 bases between the germline ends. CDR1 is SEHNR, CDR2 FQNEAQ, per germline (reference sequence). The CDR3 is 14 amino acids.

In this sample, this clone turned up a few times. The V gene is TRBV4-3, the J gene TRBJ2-7; TRBD1 agrees at 10 bases. CDR3 length: 16 residues. Germline assignment: CDR1 LGHNA and CDR2 YSLEER. J was trimmed by 3 bases and V by 3 bases; bases with no gene match: 8. CDR3 DNA sequence: TGCGCCAGCAGCCATTCCGGGACAGGGGAAAACTACGAGCAGTACTTC. It specifies CASSHSGTGENYEQYF.

The chain recombines TRBV5-1 with TRBJ2-1; TRBD2 matches 11 bases. Looked up from germline, CDR1 is SGHRS and CDR2 is YFSETQ. Trimming took 0 bases from V and 4 from J; bases not matched to a gene: 0. CDR3 length: 15 residues. The CDR3 is CASSLVAGGYNEQFF. For the CDR3, the DNA is TGCGCCAGCAGCTTGGTAGCGGGGGGGTACAATGAGCAGTTCTTC.

J is TRBJ2-2 and V is TRBV7-2, with 10 bases lining up with TRBD1. Looked up from germline, CDR1 is SGHTA and CDR2 is FQGNSA. V was pared by 0 bases and J by 3 bases, with 1 base of the junction left unmatched. CDR3 length: 16 residues. The CDR3 nucleotides read TGTGCCAGCAGCTTAGCGGGGACAGGGGACACCGGGGAGCTGTTTTTT. This encodes CASSLAGTGDTGELFF. Using reference TRBV7-2 and TRBJ2-2 for the parts outside the CDR3, the full variable domain is GAGVSQSPSNKVTEKGKDVELRCDPISGHTALYWYRQSLGQGLEFLIYFQGNSAPDKSGLPSDRFSAERTGGSVSTLTIQRTQQEDSAVYLCASSLAGTGDTGELFFGEGSRLTVL.

The rearrangement joins TRBV5-1 to TRBJ2-7; 7 bases fit TRBD1. V gave up 0 bases and J gave up 5 bases; unmatched junction bases: 14. The length of the CDR3 is 17 residues. In germline, CDR1 is SGHRS, CDR2 YFSETQ. CDR3: CASSLGALNRGIDEQYF. As DNA, the CDR3 is TGCGCCAGCAGCTTGGGGGCCTTGAACAGGGGTATCGACGAGCAGTACTTC.

This chain uses TRBV20-1 with TRBJ2-1, with 9 positions matching TRBD2. J lost 7 bases, V lost 3 bases, and 10 bases had no gene match. Germline assignment: CDR1 DFQATT and CDR2 SNEGSKA (reference sequence). The CDR3 runs 15 residues. The CDR3 protein is CSASRFSGGPNEQFF. The CDR3 DNA reads TGCAGTGCTAGTCGGTTTAGCGGGGGCCCGAATGAGCAGTTCTTC.

V is TRBV5-1 and J is TRBJ1-5; the match to TRBD1 covers 7 bases. The length of the CDR3 is 14 residues. The V gene end was trimmed by 5 bases and the J gene end by 5 bases; junction bases not matched to a gene: 7. Germline V gene lookup returns CDR1 SGHRS and CDR2 YFSETQ. As DNA, the CDR3 is TGCGCCAGCAGTGGAGGGGGCGCGGATCAGCCCCAGCATTTT. As protein: CASSGGGADQPQHF.

The rearrangement links TRBV5-4 to TRBJ2-3, with TRBD1 matching 10 bases. The junction had 4 bases not matched to a gene; V was cut back by 2 bases and J by 4 bases. The germline CDR1 and CDR2 sequences are SGHNT and YYREEE (reference sequence). This CDR3 region has 15 residues. CDR3 coding DNA: TGTGCCAGCAGCTTTACGACAGGGGGCCCAGATACGCAGTATTTT. Encoded protein: CASSFTTGGPDTQYF. Looking up the rest from reference TRBV5-4 and TRBJ2-3 gives the full variable domain: ETGVTQSPTHLIKTRGQQVTLRCSSQSGHNTVSWYQQALGQGPQFIFQYYREEENGRGNFPPRFSGLQFPNYSSELNVNALELDDSALYLCASSFTTGGPDTQYFGPGTRLTVL.

The rearrangement joins TRBV5-6 to TRBJ2-3; D is perhaps TRBD1 (5 bases). The CDR3 loop spans 16 amino acids. Trimming pared 0 bases from V and 1 base from J, leaving 12 bases between. Germline V gene sequence: CDR1 SGHDT, CDR2 YYEEEE. The CDR3 nucleotides are TGTGCCAGCAGCTTGGGTCAGGGTTTGGGCACAGATACGCAGTATTTT. Protein product: CASSLGQGLGTDTQYF.

This chain uses TRBV18 with TRBJ2-5; D gene unclear. Germline-derived CDR1 and CDR2 are KGHSH and LQKENI. The CDR3 runs 12 residues. V lost 3 bases and J lost 2, with 4 bases in between. CDR3 loop: CASSPGQETQYF. The CDR3 region has the DNA TGTGCCAGCTCACCCGGGCAAGAGACCCAGTACTTC.

The chain employs TRBV2 and TRBJ1-1, with a possible D match to TRBD1 (6 bases). Germline assignment: CDR1 SNHLY and CDR2 FYNNEI. The length of the CDR3 is 17 residues. The germline V and J ends were trimmed by 2 bases and 0 bases, with 16 bases remaining between them. Here the CDR3 DNA reads TGTGCCAGCAGTGAACCCCACCAGGGGAAGATGAACACTGAAGCTTTCTTT. Translation: CASSEPHQGKMNTEAFF. Filled out from reference TRBV2 and TRBJ1-1, the complete variable domain reads EPEVTQTPSHQVTQMGQEVILRCVPISNHLYFYWYRQILGQKVEFLVSFYNNEISEKSEIFDDQFSVERPDGSNFTLKIRSTKLEDSAMYFCASSEPHQGKMNTEAFFGQGTRLTVV.

The chain recombines TRBV11-2 with TRBJ1-1, with 7 positions matching TRBD1. Germline CDR1 is SGHAT and CDR2 is FQNNGV. The CDR3 has 19 amino acids. The trim removed 3 bases at V and 0 bases at J, leaving 16 bases unmatched. The CDR3 spells CASSLTPDRFLLMNTEAFF. The CDR3 DNA sequence: TGTGCCAGCAGCTTGACCCCGGACAGGTTTTTACTTATGAACACTGAAGCTTTCTTT. The whole variable domain, remainder taken from reference TRBV11-2 and TRBJ1-1, is EAGVAQSPRYKIIEKRQSVAFWCNPISGHATLYWYQQILGQGPKLLIQFQNNGVVDDSQLPKDRFSAERLKGVDSTLKIQPAKLEDSAVYLCASSLTPDRFLLMNTEAFFGQGTRLTVV.

The V call is TRBV9, the J call TRBJ1-1; no reliable D call. CDR3 length equals 15 residues. CDR1 and CDR2 from the germline V gene are SGDLS and YYNGEE. Between the trimmed V and J ends, which lost 4 bases and 0 bases, there was a span of 13 bases. CDR3 region: CASSSWGDMNTEAFF. CDR3 coding DNA: TGTGCCAGCAGCTCGTGGGGAGACATGAACACTGAAGCTTTCTTT.

CDR3 loop: CAKPPAGLGYTF. The CDR3 coding sequence is TGTGCCAAGCCCCCGGCAGGGTTGGGCTACACCTTC. The chain is built from TRBV2 and TRBJ1-2; maybe TRBD1 (5 bases). There are 12 residues in the CDR3. Germline loops: CDR1 SNHLY, CDR2 FYNNEI. Trimming took 10 bases from V and 8 from J, leaving 17 bases between them. Full variable domain (rest looked up from reference TRBV2 and TRBJ1-2): EPEVTQTPSHQVTQMGQEVILRCVPISNHLYFYWYRQILGQKVEFLVSFYNNEISEKSEIFDDQFSVERPDGSNFTLKIRSTKLEDSAMYFCAKPPAGLGYTFGSGTRLTVV.

This chain uses TRBV13 with TRBJ2-1; D gene ambiguous. CDR1 is PRHDT, CDR2 FYEKMQ, per germline (reference sequence). The CDR3 is made up of 11 amino acids. V was shortened by 2 bases and J by 8 bases, with 4 bases between the two germline ends. DNA for the CDR3: TGTGCCAGCAGCTTAATCGATGAGCAGTTCTTC. As protein: CASSLIDEQFF.

The V gene is TRBV6-1, the J gene TRBJ2-1, with 10 positions matching TRBD2. The CDR3 has 16 residues. Germline assignment: CDR1 MNHNS and CDR2 SASEGT. V dropped 3 bases and J dropped 7; count of bases not matched to a gene: 9. CDR3 residues: CASSDPRLAGANEQFF. CDR3 in DNA: TGTGCCAGCAGTGACCCGAGGCTAGCGGGGGCGAATGAGCAGTTCTTC.

This clone was detected only once. V usage is TRBV15 and J usage is TRBJ1-2, with unresolved D. The CDR3 extends over 13 amino acids. Trimming pared 5 bases from V and 1 base from J, leaving 8 bases between. Germline lookup yields CDR1 LNHNV and CDR2 YYDKDF (reference sequence). The CDR3 reads CATSYEINYGYTF. CDR3 bases: TGTGCCACCAGCTATGAGATTAACTATGGCTACACCTTC.

Of note for this clone: Other nucleotide sequences in the sample specify the same CDR3. The chain links TRBV4-1 to TRBJ2-7, with 10 bases fitting TRBD1. J lost 4 bases, V lost 3 bases, and 9 bases had no gene match. Germline V gene sequence: CDR1 MGHRA, CDR2 YSYEKL. The length of the CDR3 is 16 residues. In DNA form, the CDR3 reads TGCGCCAGCAGCCAGGCCACCGGGACAGGGGTATACGAGCAGTACTTC. It encodes CASSQATGTGVYEQYF.

This clone came up once. This sequence joins TRBV9 and TRBJ1-4; 7 nucleotides line up with TRBD1. Germline loops: CDR1 SGDLS, CDR2 YYNGEE. After removal of 2 bases from V and 6 bases from J, the junction contained 7 bases not matched to a gene. The CDR3 has 15 amino acids. As DNA, the CDR3 is TGTGCCAGCAGCGTTGAGGGACAGTCTCATGAAAAACTGTTTTTT. It encodes CASSVEGQSHEKLFF.

The V call is TRBV3-1 (or the pseudogene TRBV3-2), the J call TRBJ2-3; 8 bases fit TRBD2. CDR1 and CDR2 (germline): LGHDT, YNNKEL (reference sequence). V lost 1 base, J lost 5 bases, and 5 bases stayed unmatched. The CDR3 has 15 residues. CDR3 sequence: CASSQVGLAVDTQYF. The CDR3 DNA sequence: TGTGCCAGCAGCCAAGTTGGACTAGCCGTAGATACGCAGTATTTT.

This sequence joins TRBV12-5 and TRBJ1-5; perhaps TRBD1 as D (5 bases). CDR1 and CDR2 (germline): LGHNT, FRNRAP. V lost 7 bases, J lost 4 bases, and 8 bases lay in between. The CDR3 sequence is 12 residues long. The CDR3 is CASAEGNQPQHF. Written as DNA, the CDR3 is TGTGCTAGTGCGGAGGGGAATCAGCCCCAGCATTTT.